This TCR beta chain is drawn from a study of human T cells and chemical hapten exposure (dated by TCRdb to the early 2020s). About the investigation overall: For sensitization, 2% DPC in acetone was applied to a roughly 2 cm by roughly 2 cm area of upper inner arm skin. Throughout the study period of around 24 weeks, patients also received therapeutic DPC doses to the scalp every week. Patch testing was performed on the upper back with Finn chambers containing 0.01% DPC, and the patch tests were scored after 6 days according to International Contact Dermatitis Research Group standards. The mostly female patient cohort included alopecia areata with under or over 50% scalp involvement, alopecia totalis and alopecia universalis. Libraries were pooled for sequencing, and variation in per-sample TCR yields was attributed mainly to small differences in library volumes within the pool. Peripheral blood TCR repertoire changes were tracked in vivo in alopecia patients during primary and secondary sensitization to the hapten diphenylcyclopropenone (DPC). Blood samples were taken from patients before sensitization (week 0) and then at 2, 6 and about 24 weeks after DPC sensitization. Roughly 30 alopecia patients gave blood for TCR sequencing at one to four time points (pre-sensitization, 2, 6 and 24 weeks). The study at large found these results: DPC sensitization did not change how many TCRs were above 1 in 1000 frequency, and no evidence was found of alterations in global repertoire structure. A positive correlation was found between the number of PT1 expanded TCRs and patch test score, with significance reached at thresholds 8, 16 and 32 but not 4. Alopecia, a presumed autoimmune disease, was present in all patients, so the immune response of the patients might differ from that of healthy individuals. Expanded TCRs formed significantly more large CDR3 similarity clusters than pre-sensitization or healthy control sets, consistent with antigen-driven responses. Repeated subsampling changed both the strength of the expansion versus patch-test correlation and the threshold at which the correlation became significant.

The time point tag for this specimen amounts to: patch test 2, 6 weeks after DPC sensitization. The intended sense of this specimen's treatment or condition label: therapeutic diphenylcyclopropenone sensitization with weekly scalp DPC. At every patch-test visit, the blood draw took place before the patch test was put on. To be eligible, patients had to be aged 18 to 70, diagnosed with alopecia and judged suitable for DPC therapy, while pregnant patients were excluded. Total RNA was extracted from unfractionated whole blood that had been collected in Tempus Blood RNA tubes. The CDR3 has 12 amino acids, counting the end cysteine and phenylalanine. Only CDR3 DNA remains: 36 bases, in frame from the first base. CDR1 and CDR2 were assigned from the germline V gene as SQVTM and ANQGSEA. V and J are truncated by 8 bases and 6 bases respectively, leaving an intervening sequence of 17 bases. The library came from RACE. The sample was run on a NextSeq 500. Library preparation attached unique molecular identifiers to individual cDNA molecules for quantitative, reproducible TCR counting. For every blood RNA sample, sequencing covered both the TCR alpha and TCR beta chains. For the original study's pipeline: A median of approximately 100,000 TCRs per sample was observed, with a range of 23,224 to 690,600. The Decombinator software suite was used to annotate the V, J and CDR3 of the TCR reads. Every sample was subsampled to the same number of TCRs (28,000) for the PS versus PT1 abundance plots. TCRs were defined as expanded if absent before sensitization and observed at least eight times at the 2-week time point. TCRdb reworked the public reads: Q25 trimming with fastp, MiXCR clone assembly, productive beta chains retained. All rows with the same CDR3 protein become a single entry with the most common DNA and genes. TCRdb, rather than the study authors, made the V and J calls. The sample table shows about 82,000 distinct CDR3 sequences, and more than 9% are seen once. The ten largest clones take up around 5% of the sample.

This clonotype was counted at least ten times. It has no known antigen specificity. Base qualities are not at hand, and no much larger clone is one base apart. Sequencing was performed on whole blood, taken in connection with sensitization to the hapten diphenylcyclopropenone (DPC). This TCR came from a woman in her fifties or sixties with alopecia areata. Some clones in this sample may be carry-over from other donors' samples. This sequence uses TRBV29-1 and TRBJ2-7; confidence is insufficient to name the D gene. Read as DNA, the sequence is TGCAGCTCGGTTTCAGGTAGCCGCGAGCAGTACTTC. It translates as CSSVSGSREQYF.